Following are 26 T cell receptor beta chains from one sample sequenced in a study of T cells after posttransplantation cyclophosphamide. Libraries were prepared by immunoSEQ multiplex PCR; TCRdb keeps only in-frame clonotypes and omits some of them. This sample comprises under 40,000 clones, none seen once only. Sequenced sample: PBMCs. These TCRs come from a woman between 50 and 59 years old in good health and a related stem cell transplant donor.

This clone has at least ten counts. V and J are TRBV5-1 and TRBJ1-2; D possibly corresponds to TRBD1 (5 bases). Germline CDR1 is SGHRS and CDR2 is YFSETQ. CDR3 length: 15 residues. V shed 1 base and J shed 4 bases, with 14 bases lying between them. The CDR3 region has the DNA TGCGCCAGCAGCTTGCTTTCGGGAAGGGGCTATGGCTACACCTTC. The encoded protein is CASSLLSGRGYGYTF.

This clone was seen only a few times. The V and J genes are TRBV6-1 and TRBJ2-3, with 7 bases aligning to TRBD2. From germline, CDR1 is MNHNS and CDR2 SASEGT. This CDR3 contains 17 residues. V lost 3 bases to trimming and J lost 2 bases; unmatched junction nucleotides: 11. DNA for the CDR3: TGTGCCAGCAGTGAGGGGCGAGCGGGAAGGTCCACAGATACGCAGTATTTT. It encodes CASSEGRAGRSTDTQYF.

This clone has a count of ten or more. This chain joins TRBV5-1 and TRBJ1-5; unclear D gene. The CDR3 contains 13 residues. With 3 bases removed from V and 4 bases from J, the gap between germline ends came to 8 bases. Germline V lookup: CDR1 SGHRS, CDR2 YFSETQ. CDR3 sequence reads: CASSSEANQPQHF. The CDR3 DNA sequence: TGCGCCAGCAGCTCCGAAGCAAATCAGCCCCAGCATTTT.

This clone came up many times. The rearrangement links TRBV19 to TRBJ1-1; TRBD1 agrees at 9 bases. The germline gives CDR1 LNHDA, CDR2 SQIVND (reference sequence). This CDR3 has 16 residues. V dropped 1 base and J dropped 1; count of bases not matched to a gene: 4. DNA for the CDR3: TGTGCCAGTAGTATAGCACAGGGGGCGGGGAACACTGAAGCTTTCTTT. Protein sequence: CASSIAQGAGNTEAFF. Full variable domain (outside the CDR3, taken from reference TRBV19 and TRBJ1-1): DGGITQSPKYLFRKEGQNVTLSCEQNLNHDAMYWYRQDPGQGLRLIYYSQIVNDFQKGDIAEGYSVSREKKESFPLTVTSAQKNPTAFYLCASSIAQGAGNTEAFFGQGTRLTVV.

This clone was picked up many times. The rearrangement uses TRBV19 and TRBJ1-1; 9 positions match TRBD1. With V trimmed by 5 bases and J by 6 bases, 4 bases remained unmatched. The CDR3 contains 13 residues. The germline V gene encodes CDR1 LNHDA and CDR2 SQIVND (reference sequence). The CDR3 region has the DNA TGTGCCAGTAGTGACAGGGGGAGGGCTGAAGCTTTCTTT. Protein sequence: CASSDRGRAEAFF.

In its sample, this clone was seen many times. CDR3 sequence reads: CASSFDSTNQPQHF. The CDR3 coding sequence is TGCGCCAGCAGCTTCGACAGCACCAATCAGCCCCAGCATTTT. The genes are TRBV5-1 and TRBJ1-5, with a tentative D call TRBD1 (5 bases). The V gene's germline CDR1 is SGHRS and CDR2 YFSETQ. Between the trimmed V and J ends, which lost 2 bases and 3 bases, there was a span of 9 bases. CDR3 size: 14 residues.

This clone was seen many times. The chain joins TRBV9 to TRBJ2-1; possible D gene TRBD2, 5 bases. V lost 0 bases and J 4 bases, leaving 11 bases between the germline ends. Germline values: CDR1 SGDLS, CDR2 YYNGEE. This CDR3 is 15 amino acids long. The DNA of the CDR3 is TGTGCCAGCAGCGTAGAACTAGTAGCTTACAATGAGCAGTTCTTC. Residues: CASSVELVAYNEQFF. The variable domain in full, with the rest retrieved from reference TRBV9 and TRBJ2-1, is DSGVTQTPKHLITATGQRVTLRCSPRSGDLSVYWYQQSLDQGLQFLIQYYNGEERAKGNILERFSAQQFPDLHSELNLSSLELGDSALYFCASSVELVAYNEQFFGPGTRLTVL.

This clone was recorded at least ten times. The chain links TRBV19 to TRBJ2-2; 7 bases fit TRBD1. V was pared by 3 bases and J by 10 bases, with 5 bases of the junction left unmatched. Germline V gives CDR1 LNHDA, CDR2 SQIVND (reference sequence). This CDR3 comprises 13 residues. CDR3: CASSIRGGKELFF. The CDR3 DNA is TGTGCCAGTAGTATTAGAGGGGGCAAGGAGCTGTTTTTT.

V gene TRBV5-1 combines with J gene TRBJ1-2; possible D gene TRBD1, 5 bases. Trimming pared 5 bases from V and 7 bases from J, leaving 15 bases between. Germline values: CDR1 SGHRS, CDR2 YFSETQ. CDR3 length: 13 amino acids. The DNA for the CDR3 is TGCGCCAGCAGTTCGGGGGGGGAAGGTGGCTACACCTTC. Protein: CASSSGGEGGYTF. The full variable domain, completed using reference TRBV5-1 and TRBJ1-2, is KAGVTQTPRYLIKTRGQQVTLSCSPISGHRSVSWYQQTPGQGLQFLFEYFSETQRNKGNFPGRFSGRQFSNSRSEMNVSTLELGDSALYLCASSSGGEGGYTFGSGTRLTVV.

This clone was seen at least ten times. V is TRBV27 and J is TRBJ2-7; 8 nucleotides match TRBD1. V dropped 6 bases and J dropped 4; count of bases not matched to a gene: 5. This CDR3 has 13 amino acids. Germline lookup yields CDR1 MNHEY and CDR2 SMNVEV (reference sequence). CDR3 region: CASRSGTGYEQYF. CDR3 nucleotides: TGTGCCAGCAGGTCCGGGACAGGATACGAGCAGTACTTC.

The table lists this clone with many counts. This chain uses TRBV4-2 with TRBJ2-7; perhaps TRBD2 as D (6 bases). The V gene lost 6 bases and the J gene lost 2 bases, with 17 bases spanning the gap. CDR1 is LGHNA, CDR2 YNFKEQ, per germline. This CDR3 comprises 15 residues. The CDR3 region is CASSPKEGPTYEQYF. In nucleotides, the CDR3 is TGTGCCAGCAGTCCGAAGGAGGGGCCGACCTACGAGCAGTACTTC.

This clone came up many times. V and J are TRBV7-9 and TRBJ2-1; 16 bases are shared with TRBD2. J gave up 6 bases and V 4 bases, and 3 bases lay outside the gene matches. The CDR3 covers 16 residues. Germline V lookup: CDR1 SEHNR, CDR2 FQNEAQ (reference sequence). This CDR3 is CASSSGLAGGFNEQFF. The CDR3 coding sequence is TGTGCCAGCAGCTCGGGACTAGCGGGAGGGTTCAATGAGCAGTTCTTC.

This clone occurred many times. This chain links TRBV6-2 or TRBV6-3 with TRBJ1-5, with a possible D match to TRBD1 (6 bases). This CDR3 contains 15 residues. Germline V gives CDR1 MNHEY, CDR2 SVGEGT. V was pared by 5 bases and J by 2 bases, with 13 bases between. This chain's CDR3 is CASSDRILGNQPQHF. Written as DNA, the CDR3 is TGTGCCAGCAGTGACAGGATTTTGGGCAATCAGCCCCAGCATTTT.

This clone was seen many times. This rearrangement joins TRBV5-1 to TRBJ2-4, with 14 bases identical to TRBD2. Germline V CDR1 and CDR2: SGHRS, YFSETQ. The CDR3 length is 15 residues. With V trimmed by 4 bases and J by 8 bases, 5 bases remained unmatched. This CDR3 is CASSVTSGRGDIQYF. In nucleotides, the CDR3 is TGCGCCAGCAGCGTGACTAGCGGGAGGGGGGACATTCAGTACTTC.

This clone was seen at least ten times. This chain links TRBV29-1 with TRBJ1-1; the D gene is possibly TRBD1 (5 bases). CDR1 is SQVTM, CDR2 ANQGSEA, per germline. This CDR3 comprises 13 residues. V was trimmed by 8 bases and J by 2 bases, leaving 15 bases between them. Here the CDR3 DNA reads TGCAGCCTCCGAAGCGGGGGAAACACTGAAGCTTTCTTT. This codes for CSLRSGGNTEAFF.

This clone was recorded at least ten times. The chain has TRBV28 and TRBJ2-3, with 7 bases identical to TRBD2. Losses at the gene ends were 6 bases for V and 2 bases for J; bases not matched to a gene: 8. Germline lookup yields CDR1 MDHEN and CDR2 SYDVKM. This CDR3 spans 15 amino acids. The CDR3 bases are TGTGCCAGCAGAGGACTAGGGGTTGTCACAGATACGCAGTATTTT. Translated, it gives CASRGLGVVTDTQYF.

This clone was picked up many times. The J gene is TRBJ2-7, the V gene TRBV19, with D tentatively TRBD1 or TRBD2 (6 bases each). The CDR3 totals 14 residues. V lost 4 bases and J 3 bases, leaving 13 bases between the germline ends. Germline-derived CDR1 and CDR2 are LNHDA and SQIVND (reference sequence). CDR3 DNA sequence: TGTGCCAGTAGTACGACAGGAGGGAACTACGAGCAGTACTTC. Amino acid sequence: CASSTTGGNYEQYF.

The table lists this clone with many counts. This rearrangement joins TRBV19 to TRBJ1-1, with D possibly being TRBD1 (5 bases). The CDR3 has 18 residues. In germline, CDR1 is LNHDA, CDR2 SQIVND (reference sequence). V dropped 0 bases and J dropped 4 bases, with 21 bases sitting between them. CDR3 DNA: TGTGCCAGTAGTATAGATAAATCATGGACGGGGGATGTCACTGAAGCTTTCTTT. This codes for CASSIDKSWTGDVTEAFF.

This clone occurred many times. In DNA form, the CDR3 reads TGTGCCACTACCACTAGCGGGGGCTCCTACGAGCAGTACTTC. Amino acid sequence: CATTTSGGSYEQYF. This sequence joins TRBV2 and TRBJ2-7; 11 bases line up with TRBD2. Germline V gives CDR1 SNHLY, CDR2 FYNNEI. J lost 0 bases, V lost 10 bases, and 5 bases had no gene match. CDR3 size: 14 residues.

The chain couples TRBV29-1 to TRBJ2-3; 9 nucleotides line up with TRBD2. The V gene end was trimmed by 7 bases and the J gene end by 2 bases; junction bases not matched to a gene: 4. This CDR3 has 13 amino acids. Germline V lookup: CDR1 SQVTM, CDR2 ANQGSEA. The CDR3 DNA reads TGCAGCGCCCGACTAGCGGTCACAGATACGCAGTATTTT. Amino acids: CSARLAVTDTQYF.

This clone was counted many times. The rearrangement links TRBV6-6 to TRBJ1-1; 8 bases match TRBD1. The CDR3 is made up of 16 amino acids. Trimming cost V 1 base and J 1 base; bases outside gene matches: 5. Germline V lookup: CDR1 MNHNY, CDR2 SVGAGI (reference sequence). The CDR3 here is CASSYFPQGANTEAFF. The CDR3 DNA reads TGTGCCAGCAGTTACTTTCCTCAGGGGGCGAACACTGAAGCTTTCTTT.

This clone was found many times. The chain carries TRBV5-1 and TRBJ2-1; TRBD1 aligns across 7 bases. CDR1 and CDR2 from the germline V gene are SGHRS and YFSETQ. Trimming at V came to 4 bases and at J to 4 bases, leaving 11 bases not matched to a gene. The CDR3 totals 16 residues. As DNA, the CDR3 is TGCGCCAGCAGCGTGGAGCCCGGGACAGAGTACAATGAGCAGTTCTTC. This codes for CASSVEPGTEYNEQFF.

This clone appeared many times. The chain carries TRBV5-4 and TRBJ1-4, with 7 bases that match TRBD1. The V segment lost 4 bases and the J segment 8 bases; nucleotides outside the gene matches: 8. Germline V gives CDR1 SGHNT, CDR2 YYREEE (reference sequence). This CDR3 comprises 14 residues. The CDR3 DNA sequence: TGTGCCAGCAGCGTAGACAGGGTCGGAGAAAAACTGTTTTTT. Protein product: CASSVDRVGEKLFF.

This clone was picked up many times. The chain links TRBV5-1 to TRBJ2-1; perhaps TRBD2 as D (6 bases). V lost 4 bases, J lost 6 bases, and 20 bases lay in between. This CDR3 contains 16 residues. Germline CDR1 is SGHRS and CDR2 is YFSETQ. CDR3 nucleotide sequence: TGCGCCAGCAGCGGAGCCGGCGGGAAGGCGAGCAATGAGCAGTTCTTC. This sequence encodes CASSGAGGKASNEQFF.

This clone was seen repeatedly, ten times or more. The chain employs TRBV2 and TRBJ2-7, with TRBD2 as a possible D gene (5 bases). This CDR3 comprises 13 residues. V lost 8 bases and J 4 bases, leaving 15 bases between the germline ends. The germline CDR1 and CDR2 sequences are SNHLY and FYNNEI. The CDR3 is CASEARRGYEQYF. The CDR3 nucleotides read TGTGCCAGCGAGGCTCGCCGGGGATACGAGCAGTACTTC.

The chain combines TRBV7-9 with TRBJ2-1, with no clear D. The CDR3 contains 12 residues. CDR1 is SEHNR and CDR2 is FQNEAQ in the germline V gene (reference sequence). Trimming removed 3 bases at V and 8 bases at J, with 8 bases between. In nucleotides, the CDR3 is TGTGCCAGCAGCTTCACGAGGTATGAGCAGTTCTTC. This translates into CASSFTRYEQFF.